This T cell receptor beta chain originates from a study of a mutant IDH1 vaccine in newly diagnosed glioma. This sample's time point: baseline, week 1 (first vaccination visit). Treatment described: pre-vaccination baseline after standard-of-care therapy. Generated by immunoSEQ multiplex PCR, the TCRdb table keeps only in-frame clones and is missing some. The repertoire holds about 88,000 clones, with roughly 82% as singletons. CDR3 size: 14 residues. Germline assignment: CDR1 LGHNT and CDR2 FRNRAP. V was pared by 2 bases and J by 2 bases, with 9 bases between. This clonotype was sampled from a man aged 40-49 years with glioma. Some clones in this sample may be carry-over from other donors' samples. This material consisted of PBMCs, taken from a glioma patient treated with radiotherapy, temozolomide or both. The chain joins TRBV12-5 to TRBJ1-1, with D perhaps matching TRBD1 (5 bases). The CDR3 DNA reads TGTGCTAGTGGTTTGCAGGGTGCCAACACTGAAGCTTTCTTT. Its protein product is CASGLQGANTEAFF.